This TCR beta chain was sequenced for a study of kidney transplant recipient with SARS-CoV-2 infection. A single record per CDR3 protein comes from TCRdb applying MiXCR to the reads. There are fewer than 250,000 distinct CDR3 sequences in the sample; more than 25% occur only once, and more than 6.5% lies in the top ten. This CDR3 has 18 amino acids. This clonotype was recorded at least ten times. The source material was a blood sample, sampled at baseline and on day 111 from a kidney transplant recipient. The rearrangement uses TRBV21-1 and TRBJ2-2; no DNA check was done on the table's D call, TRBD2. TRBV21-1 is deemed a pseudogene. The TCR comes from a male patient between 25 and 40 years old who had COVID-19 and was a kidney transplant recipient. Among the T cells, some may be from the graft donor. The CDR3 loop reads CASRTGAESSGSAGELFF. The CDR3, as DNA: TGTGCCAGCAGAACGGGGGCGGAGAGTAGCGGGAGTGCCGGGGAGCTGTTTTTT.